The 27 T cell receptor beta chains given below trace back to one sample, sequenced in a study of patients and donors after allogeneic stem cell transplantation. TCRdb reprocessed the RT-PCR reads via MiXCR and lists one record per CDR3 protein. The table lists about a million distinct CDR3 sequences, more than 15% of them singletons. Sequenced: blood, either unsorted or a sorted T cell fraction (not recorded which). These receptor sequences come from a human donor who was either an allogeneic HSCT recipient or a stem cell or donor lymphocyte infusion donor (not recorded which). It is not recorded whose cells these are; they may come from a transplant donor.

V is TRBV12-3 or TRBV12-4 and J is TRBJ1-2; D may be TRBD1 (6 bases). V was cut by 10 bases and J by 4 bases, with 16 bases left in between. CDR3 length: 13 amino acids. The CDR3 DNA reads TGTGCCATCCTGGGGGCAGGGACCTATGGCTACACCTTC. This codes for CAILGAGTYGYTF.

V usage is TRBV15 and J usage is TRBJ1-4; D is unclear. In germline, CDR1 is LNHNV, CDR2 YYDKDF (reference sequence). Trimming pared 8 bases from V and 4 bases from J, leaving 11 bases between. The CDR3 runs to 13 residues. CDR3 sequence (DNA): TGTGCCACCGGGAGGCAATTTAATGAAAAACTGTTTTTT. Its protein product is CATGRQFNEKLFF.

This clonotype was found a few times. The J gene is TRBJ1-1, the V gene TRBV6-2 or TRBV6-3, with D unresolved. The CDR3 is made up of 14 amino acids. V lost 0 bases and J 11 bases, leaving 16 bases between the germline ends. CDR1 and CDR2 (germline): MNHEY, SVGEGT. In DNA form, the CDR3 reads TGTGCCAGCAGTTACTCGGGTTTGGGGTTCGACGCTTTCTTT. Translation gives CASSYSGLGFDAFF.

CDR3 residues: CASSRGGRGNEQFF. CDR3 bases: TGTGCCAGCAGTCGAGGGGGTCGCGGCAATGAGCAGTTCTTC. The J gene is TRBJ2-1, the V gene TRBV6-1, with a weak D call TRBD1 (6 bases). Between the trimmed V and J ends, which lost 5 bases and 6 bases, there was a span of 14 bases. CDR3 length: 14 residues. Germline CDR1 reads MNHNS; CDR2 reads SASEGT.

The chain is built from TRBV27 and TRBJ2-7; the match to TRBD1 covers 10 bases. The length of the CDR3 is 15 residues. V trimming: 5 bases; J trimming: 5 bases; junction bases outside the gene matches: 9. Germline V gene lookup returns CDR1 MNHEY and CDR2 SMNVEV (reference sequence). The CDR3 sequence is CASSGYGTGVHEQYF. CDR3 nucleotide sequence: TGTGCCAGCAGTGGATACGGGACAGGGGTCCACGAGCAGTACTTC.

The chain couples TRBV20-1 to TRBJ2-7; D unresolved. Looked up from germline, CDR1 is DFQATT and CDR2 is SNEGSKA (reference sequence). Trimming removed 0 bases at V and 2 bases at J, with 11 bases between. The CDR3 spans 14 residues. CDR3 coding DNA: TGCAGTGCTAGAGATCAACAGAGAACCTACGAGCAGTACTTC. Protein: CSARDQQRTYEQYF.

Only one count was recorded for this clonotype. V gene TRBV27 combines with J gene TRBJ2-7; tentative D call: TRBD2 (6 bases). CDR1 is MNHEY, CDR2 SMNVEV, per germline (reference sequence). Trimming removed 6 bases from V and 6 bases from J, with 15 bases in between. CDR3 length: 13 residues. CDR3 DNA: TGTGCCAGCAGACCGGGACTGGGAGGCGAGCAGTACTTC. Its protein product is CASRPGLGGEQYF.

The V gene is TRBV6-5, the J gene TRBJ1-6; unclear D gene. The CDR3 sequence is 14 residues long. Germline CDR1 reads MNHEY; CDR2 reads SVGAGI. Trimming removed 2 bases at V and 6 bases at J, with 8 bases between. The CDR3 nucleotides are TGTGCCAGCAGTTACAAAGGACCTAATTCACCCCTCCACTTT. Residues: CASSYKGPNSPLHF.

A few counts support this clonotype. The chain uses TRBV5-1 and TRBJ2-1; no definite D call. Looked up from germline, CDR1 is SGHRS and CDR2 is YFSETQ. This CDR3 is built from 12 residues. Deletions cut 3 bases from V and 6 bases from J, with 7 bases between. CDR3 region: CASSSAGNEQFF. CDR3 nucleotides: TGCGCCAGCAGCTCAGCCGGCAATGAGCAGTTCTTC.

V and J are TRBV20-1 and TRBJ1-1; D might be TRBD1 (6 bases). The CDR3 length is 14 residues. Germline CDR1 DFQATT, CDR2 SNEGSKA (reference sequence). Trimming cost V 3 bases and J 2 bases, with 13 bases left between them. The CDR3 reads CSASGDRSNTEAFF. For the CDR3, the DNA is TGCAGTGCTAGCGGAGACAGGTCAAACACTGAAGCTTTCTTT.

J is TRBJ1-1 and V is TRBV4-2, with 8 bases identical to TRBD1. Germline V lookup: CDR1 LGHNA, CDR2 YNFKEQ. The CDR3 is made up of 14 amino acids. With V trimmed by 7 bases and J by 0 bases, 4 bases remained unmatched. The CDR3 nucleotides are TGTGCCAGCACCGGGACAGGAATGAACACTGAAGCTTTCTTT. Translating gives CASTGTGMNTEAFF.

This clonotype was counted between two and nine times. Mismatch with germline at one junction end may stem from a read error. The genes are TRBV10-3 and TRBJ2-3; no definite D call. Germline V gene data show CDR1 as ENHRY and CDR2 as SYGVKD. CDR3 length: 11 amino acids. The CDR3 spells CAIGEADTQYF. The CDR3 DNA reads as TGTGCCATCGGTGAGGCAGATACGCAGTATTTT.

This sequence joins TRBV25-1 and TRBJ2-7; D might be TRBD1 or TRBD2, each matching 5 bases. The V and J ends lost 7 bases and 3 bases respectively, with 19 bases between them. Germline V gene data show CDR1 as MGHDK and CDR2 as SYGVNS. This CDR3 contains 15 residues. The CDR3 is CASIPRETESYEQYF. The CDR3 nucleotides are TGTGCCAGCATCCCGAGGGAGACAGAAAGCTACGAGCAGTACTTC.

This clonotype has more than one count but fewer than ten. The chain links TRBV24-1 to TRBJ2-5, with D uncertain. V lost 1 base and J lost 5, with 13 bases in between. The CDR3 consists of 15 residues. The germline CDR1 and CDR2 sequences are KGHDR and SFDVKD. The CDR3, as DNA: TGTGCCACCAGTGATTTAGGCCATTTCGGGGAGACCCAGTACTTC. Protein: CATSDLGHFGETQYF.

This chain joins TRBV7-9 and TRBJ2-5; D uncertain. Deletions cut 5 bases from V and 4 bases from J, with 11 bases between. This CDR3 spans 13 amino acids. Germline-derived CDR1 and CDR2 are SEHNR and FQNEAQ (reference sequence). CDR3 loop: CASSPWVAETQYF. The CDR3 region has the DNA TGTGCCAGCAGCCCGTGGGTAGCAGAGACCCAGTACTTC.

J is TRBJ1-1 and V is TRBV7-9; D gene uncertain. Germline V gives CDR1 SEHNR, CDR2 FQNEAQ (reference sequence). This CDR3 is built from 15 residues. V dropped 4 bases and J dropped 1 base, with 13 bases sitting between them. The CDR3 here is CASSWSGEGNTEAFF. For the CDR3, the DNA is TGTGCCAGCAGCTGGAGCGGGGAGGGGAACACTGAAGCTTTCTTT.

The table lists this clonotype with a few counts. This rearrangement joins TRBV12-3 or TRBV12-4 to TRBJ2-5, with D hard to call. This CDR3 is 14 amino acids long. Trimming left V 5 bases short and J 2 bases short, with 12 bases between. Written as DNA, the CDR3 is TGTGCCAGCAGTACCGGGCCAGTACAAGAGACCCAGTACTTC. It is translated as CASSTGPVQETQYF.

This chain links TRBV2 with TRBJ1-1; D is uncertain. This CDR3 is 14 amino acids long. Deletions cut 3 bases from V and 1 base from J, with 9 bases between. CDR1 SNHLY and CDR2 FYNNEI come from the germline V gene. The CDR3 is CASSERETNTEAFF. CDR3 nucleotides: TGTGCCAGCAGTGAGAGGGAGACGAACACTGAAGCTTTCTTT.

The genes are TRBV7-2 and TRBJ1-2; 9 bases agree with TRBD1. The junction had 9 bases not matched to a gene; V was cut back by 6 bases and J by 4 bases. Germline V gives CDR1 SGHTA, CDR2 FQGNSA. The CDR3 runs 15 residues. The CDR3 nucleotides are TGTGCCAGCAGGGGAACGGGACAGGGAACCTATGGCTACACCTTC. Protein: CASRGTGQGTYGYTF.

The chain is built from TRBV12-3 or TRBV12-4 and TRBJ1-2, with D possibly TRBD1 on 6 matching bases. The CDR3 runs 13 residues. Trimming removed 6 bases at V and 4 bases at J, with 12 bases between. This chain's CDR3 is CASRWTELYGYTF. In nucleotides, the CDR3 is TGTGCCAGCAGATGGACAGAACTCTATGGCTACACCTTC.

The V and J genes are TRBV12-5 and TRBJ1-1; D not resolved. Germline-derived CDR1 and CDR2 are LGHNT and FRNRAP. Between the trimmed V and J ends, which lost 3 bases and 4 bases, there was a span of 6 bases. This CDR3 contains 12 residues. For the CDR3, the DNA is TGTGCTAGTGGTTTTGGTACCACTGAAGCTTTCTTT. Translating it yields CASGFGTTEAFF.

The chain has TRBV5-1 and TRBJ2-5; 9 bases agree with TRBD1. J lost 4 bases, V lost 0 bases, and 7 bases had no gene match. Germline CDR1 SGHRS, CDR2 YFSETQ. This CDR3 has 16 residues. The DNA of the CDR3 is TGCGCCAGCAGCTTGGGGGGACAGGGTTCGGGAGAGACCCAGTACTTC. Translated, it gives CASSLGGQGSGETQYF.

The chain employs TRBV12-3 or TRBV12-4 and TRBJ1-2; D is unresolved. V was clipped by 7 bases and J by 4 bases, with 19 bases between them. The CDR3 is made up of 15 amino acids. CDR3 nucleotide sequence: TGTGCCAGCACCCTCACCTTGGAGCACCGCTATGGCTACACCTTC. Translation: CASTLTLEHRYGYTF.

This clonotype came up many times. V usage is TRBV5-1 and J usage is TRBJ2-3; no definite D call. The CDR3 is made up of 13 amino acids. V lost 2 bases and J 6 bases, leaving 10 bases between the germline ends. Germline V lookup: CDR1 SGHRS, CDR2 YFSETQ. CDR3 DNA: TGCGCCAGCAGCTTAGACGTTGCGGATACGCAGTATTTT. Translated, it gives CASSLDVADTQYF.

The gene calls are TRBV20-1 and TRBJ2-3, with 10 bases matching TRBD1. V was clipped by 6 bases and J by 3 bases; unmatched bases: 6. From germline, CDR1 is DFQATT and CDR2 SNEGSKA (reference sequence). This CDR3 has 14 residues. CDR3 protein: CSAYGQGETDTQYF. CDR3 nucleotides: TGCAGTGCGTACGGACAGGGGGAGACAGATACGCAGTATTTT.

V is TRBV9 and J is TRBJ2-1, with TRBD2 as a possible D gene (5 bases). Germline V gene data show CDR1 as SGDLS and CDR2 as YYNGEE. This CDR3 has 13 amino acids. With 2 bases removed from V and 10 bases from J, the gap between germline ends came to 13 bases. The chain's CDR3 is CASSVSESGEQFF. DNA for the CDR3: TGTGCCAGCAGCGTTAGCGAATCGGGGGAGCAGTTCTTC. Supplemented by reference TRBV9 and TRBJ2-1, the full variable domain reads DSGVTQTPKHLITATGQRVTLRCSPRSGDLSVYWYQQSLDQGLQFLIQYYNGEERAKGNILERFSAQQFPDLHSELNLSSLELGDSALYFCASSVSESGEQFFGPGTRLTVL.

This clonotype was found a few times. V gene TRBV9 combines with J gene TRBJ2-7; TRBD1 matches 9 bases. CDR1 SGDLS and CDR2 YYNGEE come from the germline V gene. The ends lost 0 bases at V and 5 bases at J; junction bases unmatched: 9. The length of the CDR3 is 16 residues. The CDR3 DNA is TGTGCCAGCAGCGTAGCTACCGGGACAGGGTGGGACGAGCAGTACTTC. Translating gives CASSVATGTGWDEQYF.